The T cell receptor (beta chain) under discussion was sequenced for a study of CD8+CD57+ T cells in acquired aplastic anemia. A note on this clonotype: Since a much larger clone is just one base distant, this may be a read error.

Genomic DNA was employed as the template in profiling TCR beta VDJ and CDR3. TCRdb reprocessed the reads with MiXCR, giving one entry per CDR3 protein. Among 120,000 or so distinct CDR3 sequences, approximately 36% were seen once, and the ten largest hold roughly 3%. By flow cytometry, patients selected for sequencing had shown an expansion of CD8+CD57+ cells. Severe acquired aplastic anemia was present in every patient. The CDR3 has 14 residues. Germline CDR1 SGHAT, CDR2 FQNNGV. The sequence was collected from a human donor with aplastic anemia. The rearrangement links TRBV11-2 to TRBJ1-1; D call uncertain. Sequencing was carried out using sorted CD4+, CD8+, or CD8+CD57+ T cells (not recorded which) from PBMCs. This CDR3 is CASSKRRAESEASF. In DNA form, the CDR3 reads TGTGCCAGCAGTAAACGGAGGGCCGAGTCTGAAGCTTCCTTT.